Listed here is a single T cell receptor beta chain. Its specificity is not known. This entry is derived from a study of blood T cells in healthy people across ages. For the second PCR, which ran for about 7 to 11 cycles, a sample-barcoded 5' primer and a J-beta primer mix were used. Individual samples furnished no less than 2.5 million CDR3-containing paired-end reads apiece. Via MiXCR, TCRdb re-called the 5' RACE reads, giving one row per CDR3 protein. Of roughly 800,000 distinct CDR3 sequences detected, more than 45% appear once; the ten largest clones hold approximately 21%. Study-level findings and limits: Older age coincided with a roughly linear decline in TCR beta diversity per million T cells.

The clonotype was recovered from a man aged 25-45 years in good health. Sequenced input: blood.

For the CDR3, the DNA is TGTGCCAGCAGCTTAGTCCCAAAACAGGGAGGGGGGACCCAGTACTTC. Its protein product is CASSLVPKQGGGTQYF. The rearrangement uses TRBV7-2 and TRBJ2-5; D possibly corresponds to TRBD2 (7 bases). The V gene lost 1 base and the J gene lost 7 bases, with 19 bases spanning the gap. The CDR3 runs 16 residues. Germline loops: CDR1 SGHTA, CDR2 FQGNSA.